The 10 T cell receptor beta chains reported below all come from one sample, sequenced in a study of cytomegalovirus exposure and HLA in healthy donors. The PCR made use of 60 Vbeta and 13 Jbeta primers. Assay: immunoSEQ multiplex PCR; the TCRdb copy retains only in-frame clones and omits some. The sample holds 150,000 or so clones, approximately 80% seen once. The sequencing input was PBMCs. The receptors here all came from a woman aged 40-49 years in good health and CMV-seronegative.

The CDR3 loop reads CASSPGGDEQFF. The CDR3 DNA is TGTGCCAGCTCCCCGGGCGGGGATGAGCAGTTCTTC. The chain couples TRBV18 to TRBJ2-1; tentative D call: TRBD2 (6 bases). The V end lost 6 bases, the J end lost 8 bases, and 11 bases lay between the germline ends. CDR1 is KGHSH and CDR2 is LQKENI in the germline V gene. This CDR3 contains 12 residues.

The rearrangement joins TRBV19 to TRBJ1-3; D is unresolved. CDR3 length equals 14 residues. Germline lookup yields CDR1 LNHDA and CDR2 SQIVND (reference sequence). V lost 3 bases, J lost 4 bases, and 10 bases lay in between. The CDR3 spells CASSILTSGNTIYF. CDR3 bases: TGTGCCAGTAGTATCCTCACGAGCGGAAACACCATATATTTT.

CDR3 DNA sequence: TGTGCCAGTAGTACCGGACAGGGGGTCTCCTACGAGCAGTACTTC. This gives the protein CASSTGQGVSYEQYF. The chain recombines TRBV19 with TRBJ2-7; 10 bases match TRBD1. V gave up 4 bases and J gave up 0 bases; unmatched junction bases: 3. The CDR3 is 15 amino acids. CDR1 LNHDA and CDR2 SQIVND come from the germline V gene (reference sequence).

The CDR3 spells CASSVAGWGTDEQFF. CDR3 nucleotides: TGTGCCAGCAGTGTCGCGGGATGGGGAACCGATGAGCAGTTCTTC. The V gene is TRBV2, the J gene TRBJ2-1; D perhaps matches TRBD2 (6 bases). The CDR3 length is 15 residues. V dropped 4 bases and J dropped 8 bases, with 18 bases sitting between them. CDR1 and CDR2 (germline): SNHLY, FYNNEI.

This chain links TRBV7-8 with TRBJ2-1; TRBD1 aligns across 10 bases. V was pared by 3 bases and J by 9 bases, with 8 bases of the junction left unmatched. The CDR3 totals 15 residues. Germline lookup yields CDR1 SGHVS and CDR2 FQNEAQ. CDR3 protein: CASSFRDRGIGEQFF. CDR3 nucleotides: TGTGCCAGCAGCTTCCGGGACAGGGGAATCGGTGAGCAGTTCTTC. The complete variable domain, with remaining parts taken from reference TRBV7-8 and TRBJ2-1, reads GAGVSQSPRYKVAKRGQDVALRCDPISGHVSLFWYQQALGQGPEFLTYFQNEAQLDKSGLPSDRFFAERPEGSVSTLKIQRTQQEDSAVYLCASSFRDRGIGEQFFGPGTRLTVL.

The CDR3 DNA reads as TGTGCCAGTAAACAGGGGGACGGCGGAGGCTACACCTTC. It specifies CASKQGDGGGYTF. The V gene is TRBV5-5, the J gene TRBJ1-2, with 8 nucleotides matching TRBD1. The trim removed 8 bases at V and 8 bases at J, leaving 11 bases unmatched. CDR3 size: 13 residues. Germline V lookup: CDR1 SGHKS, CDR2 YYEKEE (reference sequence).

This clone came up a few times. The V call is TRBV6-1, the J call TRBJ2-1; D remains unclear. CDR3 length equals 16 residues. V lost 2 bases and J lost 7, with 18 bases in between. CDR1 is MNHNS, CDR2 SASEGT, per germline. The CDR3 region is CASSEWVERPLNEQFF. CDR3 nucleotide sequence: TGTGCCAGCAGTGAATGGGTCGAGAGGCCGCTGAATGAGCAGTTCTTC.

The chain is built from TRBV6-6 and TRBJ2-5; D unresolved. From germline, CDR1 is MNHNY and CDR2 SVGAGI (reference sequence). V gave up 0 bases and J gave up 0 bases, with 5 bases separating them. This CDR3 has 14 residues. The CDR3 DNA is TGTGCCAGCAGTTACTCGACATACCAAGAGACCCAGTACTTC. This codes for CASSYSTYQETQYF.

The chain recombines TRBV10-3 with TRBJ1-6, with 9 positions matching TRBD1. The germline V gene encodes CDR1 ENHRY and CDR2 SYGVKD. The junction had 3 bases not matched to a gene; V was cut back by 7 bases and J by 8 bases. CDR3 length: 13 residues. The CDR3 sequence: CAITRDRDSPLHF. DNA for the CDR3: TGTGCCATCACGAGGGACAGGGATTCACCCCTCCACTTT.

Written as DNA, the CDR3 is TGTGCCAGCAGACCCATAGCGGAGTTCTACGAGCAGTACTTC. Translation: CASRPIAEFYEQYF. The chain combines TRBV28 with TRBJ2-7; the D gene is possibly TRBD2 (6 bases). The CDR3 is 14 residues long. Germline V gene data show CDR1 as MDHEN and CDR2 as SYDVKM. V dropped 6 bases and J dropped 3 bases, with 15 bases sitting between them.